These T cell receptor beta chains were read from a single sample in a study of shared clonotypes between healthy human individuals. The assay was immunoSEQ multiplex PCR, and TCRdb's table has in-frame clones only and misses some. This table holds 550,000 to 750,000 clones, around 92% found once. Sequenced sample: naive CD8+ T cells sorted from blood. Every receptor here comes from a man aged 25 to 40 in good health. The CDR3 runs from the conserved cysteine through the conserved F or W.

j_gene: TRBJ2-1; v_gene: TRBV18; len: 16; CDR3aa: CASSPSPASPQNEQFF
j_gene: TRBJ1-2; v_gene: TRBV27; len: 16; CDR3aa: CASSESWDSANYGYTF
j_gene: TRBJ2-3; v_gene: TRBV27; len: 16; CDR3aa: CASTPLGRQGADTQYF
j_gene: TRBJ2-2; v_gene: TRBV19; len: 15; CDR3aa: CASSIARMNTGELFF
j_gene: TRBJ2-5; v_gene: TRBV27; len: 15; CDR3aa: CASSLGLGVQETQYF
j_gene: TRBJ2-5; v_gene: TRBV7-2; len: 17; CDR3aa: CASSLGFRGSNAETQYF
j_gene: TRBJ2-1; v_gene: TRBV27; len: 13; CDR3aa: CASSLAGGYEQFF
j_gene: TRBJ2-7; v_gene: TRBV5-1; len: 12; CDR3aa: CASSLGRGVQYF
j_gene: TRBJ2-7; v_gene: TRBV30; len: 14; CDR3aa: CAWGKLANGDEQYF
j_gene: TRBJ1-2; v_gene: TRBV4-3; len: 17; CDR3aa: CASSPSHFSPGQGLYTF